Following are 29 T cell receptor beta chains from one sample sequenced in a study of cytomegalovirus exposure and HLA in healthy donors. In the PCR, 60 Vbeta and 13 Jbeta primers were used. The assay was immunoSEQ multiplex PCR, and TCRdb's table has in-frame clones only and misses some. This sample has about 130,000 clones, with around two thirds found just once. The sequenced sample consisted of PBMCs. These receptors all come from a man younger than 35 in good health and CMV-seropositive.

The chain links TRBV5-6 to TRBJ2-7, with TRBD1 matching over 9 bases. This CDR3 region has 15 residues. Germline-derived CDR1 and CDR2 are SGHDT and YYEEEE. The trim removed 4 bases at V and 4 bases at J, leaving 9 bases unmatched. CDR3 sequence: CASSRKGQGKYEQYF. The CDR3 region has the DNA TGTGCCAGCAGCCGGAAAGGACAGGGGAAATACGAGCAGTACTTC.

This clone was seen only once. The genes are TRBV2 and TRBJ1-4, with D possibly matching TRBD1 (6 bases). The CDR3 is made up of 14 amino acids. Germline-derived CDR1 and CDR2 are SNHLY and FYNNEI. Trimming took off 3 bases at V and 7 bases at J, with 12 bases between the two ends. The CDR3 sequence is CASSDLTGAEKLFF. In DNA form, the CDR3 reads TGTGCCAGCAGTGACTTGACAGGTGCTGAAAAACTGTTTTTT. The whole variable domain, filled in from reference TRBV2 and TRBJ1-4, reads EPEVTQTPSHQVTQMGQEVILRCVPISNHLYFYWYRQILGQKVEFLVSFYNNEISEKSEIFDDQFSVERPDGSNFTLKIRSTKLEDSAMYFCASSDLTGAEKLFFGSGTQLSVL.

J is TRBJ2-2 and V is TRBV14, with D possibly TRBD1 on 6 matching bases. Germline V lookup: CDR1 SGHDN, CDR2 FVKESK. This CDR3 is 16 amino acids long. V was shortened by 4 bases and J by 6 bases, with 18 bases between the two germline ends. The CDR3, as DNA: TGTGCCAGCAGCCCATTACGCAGGGGAGTATCCGGGGAGCTGTTTTTT. Its protein product is CASSPLRRGVSGELFF.

The chain combines TRBV14 with TRBJ2-5; 7 bases line up with TRBD2. The germline CDR1 and CDR2 sequences are SGHDN and FVKESK. Unmatched junction bases numbered 10, after V lost 4 bases and J lost 5 bases. The CDR3 is made up of 15 amino acids. CDR3 in amino acids: CASSLGGRSGETQYF. In nucleotides, the CDR3 is TGTGCCAGCAGCCTGGGCGGGAGATCTGGTGAGACCCAGTACTTC.

This chain links TRBV29-1 with TRBJ2-1; TRBD1 matches at 11 bases. This CDR3 has 21 amino acids. V lost 4 bases and J lost 4; bases outside the gene matches: 24. CDR1 SQVTM and CDR2 ANQGSEA come from the germline V gene. CDR3 region: CSVVNLEDRGHELARYNEQFF. The CDR3 bases are TGCAGCGTTGTAAACCTGGAGGACAGGGGGCATGAACTAGCGAGATACAATGAGCAGTTCTTC.

The J gene is TRBJ1-2, the V gene TRBV7-9; unclear D gene. Between the trimmed V and J ends, which lost 1 base and 4 bases, there was a span of 7 bases. The germline V gene has CDR1 SEHNR and CDR2 FQNEAQ (reference sequence). This CDR3 contains 13 residues. The CDR3 region is CASSLGRLYGYTF. The CDR3 nucleotides read TGTGCCAGCAGCTTAGGCAGGCTCTATGGCTACACCTTC.

V gene TRBV10-3 combines with J gene TRBJ1-1, with unresolved D. Trimming took 5 bases from V and 1 from J, leaving 8 bases between them. This CDR3 comprises 13 residues. The germline V gene encodes CDR1 ENHRY and CDR2 SYGVKD. The CDR3 DNA reads TGTGCCATCAGTACATCTCCGAACACTGAAGCTTTCTTT. It codes for CAISTSPNTEAFF.

This clone was seen just once. The gene calls are TRBV7-9 and TRBJ1-3; 8 nucleotides match TRBD1. Trimming at V came to 5 bases and at J to 1 base, leaving 7 bases not matched to a gene. The CDR3 contains 16 residues. Germline CDR1 SEHNR, CDR2 FQNEAQ (reference sequence). This CDR3 is CASSLATGESGNTIYF. The CDR3 nucleotides are TGTGCCAGCAGCCTGGCGACAGGGGAGTCTGGAAACACCATATATTTT.

The J gene is TRBJ2-6, the V gene TRBV29-1; weak D call: TRBD1 (7 bases). Trimming removed 4 bases from V and 1 base from J, with 14 bases in between. Germline values: CDR1 SQVTM, CDR2 ANQGSEA. This CDR3 contains 16 residues. Here the CDR3 DNA reads TGCAGCGTTGCCGCCAGGGGGGTTTCTGGGGCCAACGTCCTGACTTTC. Translation gives CSVAARGVSGANVLTF.

The gene calls are TRBV9 and TRBJ1-3; TRBD1 aligns across 8 bases. The V segment lost 3 bases and the J segment 0 bases; nucleotides outside the gene matches: 8. Germline V lookup: CDR1 SGDLS, CDR2 YYNGEE. CDR3 length: 17 amino acids. This CDR3 reads CASSAGTGPYSGNTIYF. CDR3 nucleotides: TGTGCCAGCAGCGCCGGGACAGGCCCATACTCTGGAAACACCATATATTTT. Complete variable domain (other parts from reference TRBV9 and TRBJ1-3): DSGVTQTPKHLITATGQRVTLRCSPRSGDLSVYWYQQSLDQGLQFLIQYYNGEERAKGNILERFSAQQFPDLHSELNLSSLELGDSALYFCASSAGTGPYSGNTIYFGEGSWLTVV.

This rearrangement joins TRBV5-6 to TRBJ1-4; D call uncertain. The germline V and J ends were trimmed by 1 base and 8 bases, with 9 bases remaining between them. The CDR3 is made up of 13 amino acids. Germline CDR1 SGHDT, CDR2 YYEEEE. The CDR3 sequence is CASSLWGVEKLFF. The CDR3 DNA reads as TGTGCCAGCAGCTTGTGGGGAGTCGAAAAACTGTTTTTT.

V and J are TRBV10-2 and TRBJ2-1, with no clear D. Trimming removed 4 bases at V and 4 bases at J, with 5 bases between. Germline assignment: CDR1 WSHSY and CDR2 SAAADI. The CDR3 is made up of 12 amino acids. The CDR3 loop reads CASSVSYNEQFF. CDR3 nucleotide sequence: TGCGCCAGCAGTGTGAGTTACAATGAGCAGTTCTTC.

The gene calls are TRBV7-2 and TRBJ1-4; D unclear. CDR3 length equals 13 residues. V dropped 5 bases and J dropped 10 bases, with 14 bases sitting between them. The germline V gene encodes CDR1 SGHTA and CDR2 FQGNSA. Here the CDR3 DNA reads TGTGCCAGCAGCGTCCGCGAAGCGCGAAAACTGTTTTTT. Amino acid sequence: CASSVREARKLFF.

The rearrangement links TRBV11-2 to TRBJ2-7; 8 bases agree with TRBD2. Losses at the gene ends were 1 base for V and 0 bases for J; bases not matched to a gene: 11. The CDR3 extends over 18 amino acids. Germline CDR1 is SGHAT and CDR2 is FQNNGV. The CDR3 DNA follows: TGTGCCAGCAGCTTAGTACGGGGGGGTGGCGACAGCTCCTACGAGCAGTACTTC. It is translated as CASSLVRGGGDSSYEQYF.

The V and J genes are TRBV2 and TRBJ2-7; 7 bases are shared with TRBD1. The CDR3 is 14 residues long. Losses at the gene ends were 5 bases for V and 3 bases for J; bases not matched to a gene: 7. CDR1 is SNHLY and CDR2 is FYNNEI in the germline V gene. The CDR3 region has the DNA TGTGCCAGCAGTTTGAGGGGGCAGAACTACGAGCAGTACTTC. The encoded protein is CASSLRGQNYEQYF.

The rearrangement joins TRBV4-2 to TRBJ2-5; weak D call: TRBD1 (5 bases). The germline V gene encodes CDR1 LGHNA and CDR2 YNFKEQ. The CDR3 is 13 residues long. The germline V and J ends were trimmed by 2 bases and 4 bases, with 8 bases remaining between them. The CDR3 is CASSQKGSETQYF. As DNA, the CDR3 is TGTGCCAGCAGCCAAAAGGGGTCAGAGACCCAGTACTTC.

This clone was detected a few times. V usage is TRBV7-9 and J usage is TRBJ2-5, with 8 positions matching TRBD1. The CDR3 has 14 amino acids. J lost 5 bases, V lost 4 bases, and 6 bases had no gene match. Germline V gene data show CDR1 as SEHNR and CDR2 as FQNEAQ (reference sequence). In DNA, the CDR3 is TGTGCCAGCAGCTCGGGACAGGCATGGGAGACCCAGTACTTC. Its protein is CASSSGQAWETQYF.

Regarding this clone: At one boundary the junction diverges from the germline segment, which might be a read error. V usage is TRBV7-7 and J usage is TRBJ2-4; 7 bases are a match to TRBD1. The CDR3 runs to 16 residues. CDR1 and CDR2 from the germline V gene are SSHAT and FNYEAQ (reference sequence). The CDR3 bases are TGTGCTAGCAGCTCTGGACAGGCGCTAGCCAAAAACATTCAGTACTTC. Its protein product is CASSSGQALAKNIQYF.

CDR3 region: CASSPRTGEVGYTF. The CDR3 DNA is TGTGCCAGCTCACCGCGGACAGGGGAGGTTGGCTACACCTTC. This rearrangement joins TRBV18 to TRBJ1-2, with 9 bases fitting TRBD1. The CDR3 totals 14 residues. J was trimmed by 7 bases and V by 3 bases; bases with no gene match: 6. Germline-derived CDR1 and CDR2 are KGHSH and LQKENI. Full variable domain (outside the CDR3, taken from reference TRBV18 and TRBJ1-2): NAGVMQNPRHLVRRRGQEARLRCSPMKGHSHVYWYRQLPEEGLKFMVYLQKENIIDESGMPKERFSAEFPKEGPSILRIQQVVRGDSAAYFCASSPRTGEVGYTFGSGTRLTVV.

This rearrangement joins TRBV27 to TRBJ2-5; TRBD1 might be the D (6 bases). The DNA matches TRBJ2-7 better at its end, which makes the J call doubtful. The germline CDR1 and CDR2 sequences are MNHEY and SMNVEV (reference sequence). The CDR3 runs to 13 residues. CDR3 residues: CASRVKTGAEQYF. CDR3 nucleotides: TGTGCCAGCAGAGTAAAGACAGGAGCCGAGCAGTACTTC.

The chain couples TRBV19 to TRBJ1-3; D gene ambiguous. Trimming took 5 bases from V and 2 from J, leaving 10 bases between them. This CDR3 has 14 amino acids. Germline V gives CDR1 LNHDA, CDR2 SQIVND (reference sequence). CDR3 loop: CASSQALAGNTIYF. DNA for the CDR3: TGTGCCAGTAGTCAGGCCTTGGCTGGAAACACCATATATTTT.

This sequence joins TRBV4-3 and TRBJ2-7; D is perhaps TRBD1 (6 bases). The CDR3 length is 17 residues. From germline, CDR1 is LGHNA and CDR2 YSLEER. The V and J ends lost 1 base and 0 bases respectively, with 16 bases between them. This chain's CDR3 is CASSQGAGTYSSYEQYF. The CDR3 DNA follows: TGCGCCAGCAGCCAAGGGGCCGGGACATATAGCTCCTACGAGCAGTACTTC.

The chain uses TRBV18 and TRBJ1-1; D is unclear. The CDR3 is 11 residues long. Between the trimmed V and J ends, which lost 3 bases and 8 bases, there was a span of 7 bases. Per germline, CDR1 KGHSH and CDR2 LQKENI. The CDR3 DNA follows: TGTGCCAGCTCACCTGGTACAGAAGCTTTCTTT. Its protein is CASSPGTEAFF.

V and J are TRBV14 and TRBJ2-5; D is ambiguous. The germline V and J ends were trimmed by 4 bases and 3 bases, with 21 bases remaining between them. The CDR3 totals 17 residues. Germline V CDR1 and CDR2: SGHDN, FVKESK. CDR3 DNA sequence: TGTGCCAGCAGCCCATTTGGGCTACACTCTTCGAAAGAGACCCAGTACTTC. It is translated as CASSPFGLHSSKETQYF.

This chain links TRBV9 with TRBJ2-3; 8 nucleotides match TRBD2. The CDR3 runs to 15 residues. Germline values: CDR1 SGDLS, CDR2 YYNGEE. The V and J ends lost 0 bases and 3 bases, in that order; junction bases with no gene match: 3. The CDR3 nucleotides are TGTGCCAGCAGCGTAGGCCTAGCGGGTACAGATACGCAGTATTTT. Residues: CASSVGLAGTDTQYF. The complete variable domain, with remaining parts taken from reference TRBV9 and TRBJ2-3, reads DSGVTQTPKHLITATGQRVTLRCSPRSGDLSVYWYQQSLDQGLQFLIQYYNGEERAKGNILERFSAQQFPDLHSELNLSSLELGDSALYFCASSVGLAGTDTQYFGPGTRLTVL.

The rearrangement uses TRBV4-2 and TRBJ2-7; 13 bases are shared with TRBD2. The length of the CDR3 is 15 residues. The V gene's germline CDR1 is LGHNA and CDR2 YNFKEQ. V trimming: 4 bases; J trimming: 3 bases; junction bases outside the gene matches: 3. CDR3 coding DNA: TGTGCCAGCAGCCCGGGACTAGCGGGGTACTACGAGCAGTACTTC. Translated: CASSPGLAGYYEQYF.

This clone has just a few counts. The CDR3 DNA sequence: TGTGCCAGCAGTGAAAGGGGGCGCGTGGATGAGCAGTTCTTC. This codes for CASSERGRVDEQFF. This chain uses TRBV25-1 with TRBJ2-1, with 7 bases that match TRBD1. Germline V gene lookup returns CDR1 MGHDK and CDR2 SYGVNS. The CDR3 is 14 amino acids. Trimming removed 2 bases from V and 8 bases from J; junction bases left unmatched: 6.

The chain links TRBV28 to TRBJ1-1; D is possibly TRBD1 (5 bases). Trimming took 5 bases from V and 6 from J, leaving 19 bases between them. This CDR3 has 15 amino acids. Germline V gives CDR1 MDHEN, CDR2 SYDVKM. The CDR3, as DNA: TGTGCCAGCAGTCTACTACAGGTCGTAGAAGCTGAAGCTTTCTTT. As protein: CASSLLQVVEAEAFF.

This clone was counted a few times. The J gene is TRBJ1-1, the V gene TRBV2; tentative D call: TRBD1 (5 bases). Between the trimmed V and J ends, which lost 7 bases and 3 bases, there was a span of 6 bases. This CDR3 is built from 11 residues. The germline CDR1 and CDR2 sequences are SNHLY and FYNNEI. The CDR3 DNA reads TGTGCCAGCACAGGGTACACTGAAGCTTTCTTT. It specifies CASTGYTEAFF.